Below, 24 T cell receptor beta chains from the same sample are listed, as sequenced in a study of radiotherapy plus CTLA-4 blockade in lung cancer. Here immunoSEQ multiplex PCR was the method, and the copy in TCRdb shows in-frame clones only, minus some. Of 80,000 to 95,000 clones listed, approximately 80% are singletons. The starting material was peripheral blood, obtained from a patient treated with radiotherapy plus ipilimumab. The receptors were sampled from a human donor with non-small cell lung cancer that progressed on radiotherapy plus ipilimumab.

The sample holds one count of this clone. V is TRBV7-9 and J is TRBJ2-5, with TRBD1 as a possible D gene (5 bases). CDR3 length: 13 amino acids. V was clipped by 1 base and J by 5 bases, with 8 bases between them. Germline CDR1 is SEHNR and CDR2 is FQNEAQ (reference sequence). CDR3 protein: CASSLGRAETQYF. The CDR3 DNA follows: TGTGCCAGCAGCTTAGGCAGGGCCGAGACCCAGTACTTC. The full variable domain, completed using reference TRBV7-9 and TRBJ2-5, is DTGVSQNPRHKITKRGQNVTFRCDPISEHNRLYWYRQTLGQGPEFLTYFQNEAQLEKSRLLSDRFSAERPKGSFSTLEIQRTEQGDSAMYLCASSLGRAETQYFGPGTRLLVL.

The gene calls are TRBV2 and TRBJ2-3, with 11 nucleotides matching TRBD2. CDR1 is SNHLY, CDR2 FYNNEI, per germline. V gave up 4 bases and J gave up 1 base; unmatched junction bases: 4. There are 16 residues in the CDR3. This CDR3 reads CASSGLLAGGTDTQYF. CDR3 in DNA: TGTGCCAGCAGTGGGCTACTAGCGGGGGGCACAGATACGCAGTATTTT.

This clone appeared a few times. The rearrangement uses TRBV25-1 and TRBJ1-2, with unresolved D. This CDR3 region has 13 residues. Deletions cut 4 bases from V and 4 bases from J, with 10 bases between. Germline V gene data show CDR1 as MGHDK and CDR2 as SYGVNS. DNA of the CDR3: TGTGCCAGCAGTGCAGGAGTTTCCTATGGCTACACCTTC. As protein: CASSAGVSYGYTF.

This clone showed up just once. The chain is built from TRBV9 and TRBJ1-2; 8 nucleotides match TRBD1. This CDR3 is built from 15 residues. After removal of 4 bases from V and 1 base from J, the junction contained 6 bases not matched to a gene. The germline V gene encodes CDR1 SGDLS and CDR2 YYNGEE. The CDR3 nucleotides are TGTGCCAGCAGCATTGGGACAGGCGGTAACTATGGCTACACCTTC. It specifies CASSIGTGGNYGYTF.

Turning to this clone: At one end, the junction sequence differs from germline, possibly due to a read error. The chain uses TRBV7-2 and TRBJ2-7; the D gene is possibly TRBD1 (5 bases). The germline CDR1 and CDR2 sequences are SGHTA and FQGNSA. The CDR3 has 12 amino acids. CDR3 nucleotide sequence: TGTGCCAGCAGCCCCTTGACAGCCCCCGTGACCTTC. Encoded protein: CASSPLTAPVTF.

The V call is TRBV12-5, the J call TRBJ2-7; D may match TRBD1 or TRBD2 (5 bases each). Per the germline V gene, CDR1 is LGHNT and CDR2 is FRNRAP. The CDR3 contains 14 residues. The ends were cut back, 4 bases at V and 5 bases at J, with 15 bases in the middle. The CDR3 reads CASGSRGEGHEQYF. Here the CDR3 DNA reads TGTGCTAGTGGTTCGAGGGGTGAGGGCCACGAGCAGTACTTC.

The chain links TRBV4-1 to TRBJ2-1; D is uncertain. V shed 0 bases and J shed 8 bases, with 2 bases lying between them. CDR1 and CDR2 (germline): MGHRA, YSYEKL. The CDR3 runs 11 residues. CDR3 sequence (DNA): TGCGCCAGCAGCCAAGAGTATGAGCAGTTCTTC. This encodes CASSQEYEQFF.

V is TRBV2 and J is TRBJ2-3; the D gene is possibly TRBD2 (6 bases). The V end lost 7 bases, the J end lost 5 bases, and 13 bases lay between the germline ends. The germline CDR1 and CDR2 sequences are SNHLY and FYNNEI. The CDR3 contains 13 residues. The CDR3 sequence is CASIAESGDTQYF. DNA for the CDR3: TGTGCCAGCATAGCGGAGAGTGGAGATACGCAGTATTTT.

The genes are TRBV28 and TRBJ2-6; D gene ambiguous. CDR3 length: 15 residues. Germline CDR1 reads MDHEN; CDR2 reads SYDVKM. The V and J ends lost 6 bases and 0 bases respectively, with 9 bases between them. This CDR3 is CASSPPYSGANVLTF. Here the CDR3 DNA reads TGTGCCAGCAGCCCCCCTTACTCTGGGGCCAACGTCCTGACTTTC. Together with reference TRBV28 and TRBJ2-6, the CDR3 gives the full variable domain: DVKVTQSSRYLVKRTGEKVFLECVQDMDHENMFWYRQDPGLGLRLIYFSYDVKMKEKGDIPEGYSVSREKKERFSLILESASTNQTSMYLCASSPPYSGANVLTFGAGSRLTVL.

The chain carries TRBV27 and TRBJ1-2; D gene uncertain. Germline CDR1 and CDR2: MNHEY and SMNVEV (reference sequence). V dropped 8 bases and J dropped 8 bases, with 18 bases sitting between them. The length of the CDR3 is 13 residues. Here the CDR3 reads CASQTSGGGGYTF. The CDR3 bases are TGTGCCAGCCAAACCTCGGGCGGAGGGGGCTACACCTTC.

Regarding this clone: This specimen includes other DNA sequences encoding the same CDR3. The genes are TRBV9 and TRBJ2-7; possible D gene TRBD2, 5 bases. Germline CDR1 and CDR2: SGDLS and YYNGEE. The length of the CDR3 is 14 residues. V gave up 0 bases and J gave up 7 bases, with 14 bases separating them. This chain's CDR3 is CASSVAAGVGEQYF. The CDR3 DNA reads TGTGCCAGCAGCGTAGCTGCCGGGGTGGGGGAGCAGTACTTC. Full variable domain (rest looked up from reference TRBV9 and TRBJ2-7): DSGVTQTPKHLITATGQRVTLRCSPRSGDLSVYWYQQSLDQGLQFLIQYYNGEERAKGNILERFSAQQFPDLHSELNLSSLELGDSALYFCASSVAAGVGEQYFGPGTRLTVT.

A few counts support this clone. This chain joins TRBV5-1 and TRBJ2-4; maybe TRBD1 (7 bases). In germline, CDR1 is SGHRS, CDR2 YFSETQ. V was clipped by 1 base and J by 8 bases, with 16 bases between them. CDR3 length equals 15 residues. CDR3 nucleotide sequence: TGCGCCAGCAGCTTGAGCGGGTCAGGGGGAGACATTCAGTACTTC. Protein sequence: CASSLSGSGGDIQYF.

The J gene is TRBJ2-1, the V gene TRBV5-1, with a possible D match to TRBD2 (5 bases). Germline V gene lookup returns CDR1 SGHRS and CDR2 YFSETQ. The V gene lost 0 bases and the J gene lost 9 bases, with 19 bases spanning the gap. This CDR3 has 16 residues. CDR3 region: CASSLEVGGPRGEQFF. CDR3 nucleotide sequence: TGCGCCAGCAGCTTGGAGGTTGGCGGGCCCCGAGGTGAGCAGTTCTTC.

This chain connects TRBV25-1 to TRBJ1-2; D might be TRBD1 (5 bases). CDR3 length equals 14 residues. The ends were cut back, 2 bases at V and 6 bases at J, with 13 bases in the middle. The germline gives CDR1 MGHDK, CDR2 SYGVNS. The CDR3 is CASSEGGGGDGYTF. CDR3 bases: TGTGCCAGCAGTGAAGGCGGGGGAGGCGATGGCTACACCTTC.

The chain couples TRBV14 to TRBJ2-3; D is possibly TRBD1 (5 bases). Trimming took off 2 bases at V and 3 bases at J, with 9 bases between the two ends. Germline V lookup: CDR1 SGHDN, CDR2 FVKESK. The CDR3 runs to 14 residues. The CDR3 DNA sequence: TGTGCCAGCAGCCAATTTGGGGCGACAGATACGCAGTATTTT. Translating it yields CASSQFGATDTQYF.

The rearrangement links TRBV28 to TRBJ2-1; no reliable D call. The CDR3 loop spans 16 amino acids. V was pared by 2 bases and J by 6 bases, with 17 bases between. Germline V gene lookup returns CDR1 MDHEN and CDR2 SYDVKM. The CDR3 is CASSLIGPHDSNEQFF. In DNA, the CDR3 is TGTGCCAGCAGTTTAATAGGGCCCCACGATTCCAATGAGCAGTTCTTC.

The V and J genes are TRBV4-1 and TRBJ2-1; TRBD1 matches 9 bases. Germline values: CDR1 MGHRA, CDR2 YSYEKL. The CDR3 has 17 amino acids. V trimming: 0 bases; J trimming: 6 bases; junction bases outside the gene matches: 9. The CDR3 reads CASSQDWGTGPGNEQFF. CDR3 in DNA: TGCGCCAGCAGCCAAGATTGGGGGACAGGGCCTGGCAATGAGCAGTTCTTC.

The chain carries TRBV18 and TRBJ2-7; tentatively, D is TRBD1 (6 bases). The CDR3 loop spans 14 amino acids. V gave up 3 bases and J gave up 2 bases, with 11 bases separating them. Germline V gene data show CDR1 as KGHSH and CDR2 as LQKENI. In DNA, the CDR3 is TGTGCCAGCTCACCCGAGACAGGAGCCTACGAGCAGTACGTC. Its protein is CASSPETGAYEQYV.

J is TRBJ2-5 and V is TRBV5-5; TRBD1 or TRBD2 may be the D gene (6 bases each). V was clipped by 7 bases and J by 3 bases, with 13 bases between them. This CDR3 is 13 amino acids long. The germline CDR1 and CDR2 sequences are SGHKS and YYEKEE (reference sequence). The CDR3 coding sequence is TGTGCCAGCCGGAGGGGACACGAAGAGACCCAGTACTTC. Its translation: CASRRGHEETQYF. Based on the CDR3 plus reference TRBV5-5 and TRBJ2-5, the full variable domain is DAGVTQSPTHLIKTRGQQVTLRCSPISGHKSVSWYQQVLGQGPQFIFQYYEKEERGRGNFPDRFSARQFPNYSSELNVNALLLGDSALYLCASRRGHEETQYFGPGTRLLVL.

This clone has just one count. The chain couples TRBV7-2 to TRBJ2-5; 7 bases agree with TRBD2. V trimming: 1 base; J trimming: 6 bases; junction bases outside the gene matches: 11. Germline assignment: CDR1 SGHTA and CDR2 FQGNSA. The length of the CDR3 is 16 residues. Written as DNA, the CDR3 is TGTGCCAGCAGCTTAGTAATCGGGGGGACCCGGAAGACCCAGTACTTC. It encodes CASSLVIGGTRKTQYF.

The chain has TRBV30 and TRBJ1-2; no reliable D call. Germline CDR1 reads GTSNPN; CDR2 reads SVGIG (reference sequence). V lost 3 bases and J lost 8, with 19 bases in between. This CDR3 region has 14 residues. CDR3: CAWSRVPGGGGYTF. DNA for the CDR3: TGTGCCTGGAGCCGGGTCCCTGGCGGAGGCGGCTACACCTTC.

The table lists this clone with a few counts. Other DNA sequences in the same sample also yield this CDR3. This chain links TRBV27 with TRBJ2-2, with D possibly being TRBD1 (6 bases). The germline V gene encodes CDR1 MNHEY and CDR2 SMNVEV (reference sequence). CDR3 length: 15 residues. Trimming pared 9 bases from V and 3 bases from J, leaving 17 bases between. In nucleotides, the CDR3 is TGTGCCAGGGGGGATCCGGGACAACACACCGGGGAGCTGTTTTTT. Translated, it gives CARGDPGQHTGELFF.

This clone has a single count. This chain uses TRBV13 with TRBJ2-3; D is unresolved. Per germline, CDR1 PRHDT and CDR2 FYEKMQ (reference sequence). The length of the CDR3 is 14 residues. The V end lost 5 bases, the J end lost 8 bases, and 17 bases lay between the germline ends. CDR3 protein: CASSTSDLSVTQYF. The CDR3 DNA sequence: TGTGCCAGCAGCACCTCGGACCTCAGTGTTACGCAGTATTTT.

The chain carries TRBV11-2 and TRBJ2-1; D possibly uses TRBD1 or TRBD2 (5 bases each). The CDR3 has 16 amino acids. Germline V gene lookup returns CDR1 SGHAT and CDR2 FQNNGV. Trimming removed 8 bases at V and 7 bases at J, with 24 bases between. CDR3 protein: CASDTLLGASGNEQFF. Written as DNA, the CDR3 is TGTGCCAGCGATACACTTTTAGGGGCTTCGGGAAATGAGCAGTTCTTC.